This paragraph covers one T cell receptor (beta chain) sequence. Its matching antigen is unknown. This sample is drawn from a study of cytomegalovirus exposure and HLA in healthy donors. About the research overall: Early release data held 85 million to 95 million unique TCRs from HLA-typed donors.

It was with 60 Vbeta and 13 Jbeta primers that the PCR ran. Sequencing was performed with immunoSEQ multiplex PCR; in TCRdb, only in-frame clones are kept and a portion is missing. The sample includes fewer than 200,000 clones, approximately 80% of them seen just once. CDR1 is MNHNS and CDR2 is SASEGT in the germline V gene. This CDR3 is built from 18 residues. V was clipped by 2 bases and J by 4 bases, with 22 bases between them. Study outcomes and limitations: When analyzed later, a missense DCLRE1C variant was found to be linked to TCR beta V- and J-gene trimming. Reports credit the classifier with highly specific, highly sensitive diagnosis of cytomegalovirus status. TCR beta sequences reportedly predicted most subjects' HLA-A and HLA-B alleles accurately.

The V gene is TRBV6-1, the J gene TRBJ2-3; D is unclear. The sequenced sample was PBMCs. This receptor was obtained from a middle-aged woman in good health and CMV-seropositive. DNA for the CDR3: TGTGCCAGCAGTGAAAACTGGTACGCCCGAGATGTGGCAGATACGCAGTATTTT. As protein: CASSENWYARDVADTQYF.